This entry concerns a single T cell receptor (beta chain). Its antigen is still unknown. No clone much larger than this one lies a single base away; base qualities are absent. Library construction relied on the immunoSEQ multiplex PCR assay. Not all clones reach the TCRdb copy of this immuneACCESS table, which keeps in-frame sequences only. Checked studies attribute under half of the gap to unresolved V genes and leave the rest unexplained. This sample gives under 70,000 clones in total; about 90% of them show up just once. Of the sample, under 0.6% is held by the ten largest clones. The germline V gene (reference sequence) specifies SGHNT as CDR1 and YYREEE as CDR2. Measured from the cysteine to the phenylalanine, the CDR3 is 15 residues long. Only the CDR3 part of the read is kept: 45 bases, read in frame from the first base. For this chain, trimming is 1 base at the V end and 2 bases at the J end, and the number of junction bases without a gene match is 6.

The data stem from a study of T cell changes during pregnancy in multiple sclerosis (dated by TCRdb to between 2018 and 2021). Turning to the overall study: Changes in the T cell repertoire over the course of pregnancy were examined in this study in women with multiple sclerosis.

This sequence was found in a female donor in good health, enrolled as a control in a pregnancy study. The source material was CD4+ T cells from peripheral blood mononuclear cells, sampled after pregnancy. The chain was built from TRBV5-4 and TRBJ2-7; 7 middle bases align to TRBD1. The nucleotides read TGTGCCAGCAGCTTGCAATCTCAGGGGGCCTACGAGCAGTACTTC. The resulting protein is CASSLQSQGAYEQYF. Here the CDR3 is joined to the reference TRBV5-4 and TRBJ2-7 genes, and the full variable domain is: ETGVTQSPTHLIKTRGQQVTLRCSSQSGHNTVSWYQQALGQGPQFIFQYYREEENGRGNFPPRFSGLQFPNYSSELNVNALELDDSALYLCASSLQSQGAYEQYFGPGTRLTVT.